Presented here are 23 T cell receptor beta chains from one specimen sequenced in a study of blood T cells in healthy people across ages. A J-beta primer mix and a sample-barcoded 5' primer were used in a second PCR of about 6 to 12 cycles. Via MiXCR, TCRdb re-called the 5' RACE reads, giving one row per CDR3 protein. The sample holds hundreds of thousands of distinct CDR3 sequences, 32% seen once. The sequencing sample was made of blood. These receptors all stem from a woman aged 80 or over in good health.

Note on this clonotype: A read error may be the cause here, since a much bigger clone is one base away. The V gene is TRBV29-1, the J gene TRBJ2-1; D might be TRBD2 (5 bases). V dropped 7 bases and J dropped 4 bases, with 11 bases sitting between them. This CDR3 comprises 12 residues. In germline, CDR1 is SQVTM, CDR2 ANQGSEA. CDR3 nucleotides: TGCAGCGGTGTGCCGGGATACAATGAGCAGTTCTTC. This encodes CSGVPGYNEQFF.

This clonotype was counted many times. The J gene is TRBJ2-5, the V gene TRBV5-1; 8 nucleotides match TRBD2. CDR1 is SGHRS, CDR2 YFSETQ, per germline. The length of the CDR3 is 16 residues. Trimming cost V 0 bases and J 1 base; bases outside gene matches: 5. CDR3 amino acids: CASSLDPGRVQETQYF. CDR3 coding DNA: TGCGCCAGCAGCTTGGACCCCGGGAGGGTCCAAGAGACCCAGTACTTC.

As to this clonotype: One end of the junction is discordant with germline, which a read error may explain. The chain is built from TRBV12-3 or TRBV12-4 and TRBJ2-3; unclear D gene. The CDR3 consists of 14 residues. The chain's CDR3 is CASSLSRKTDTQYF. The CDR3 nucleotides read TGCGCCAGCAGTTTAAGTAGGAAAACAGATACGCAGTATTTT.

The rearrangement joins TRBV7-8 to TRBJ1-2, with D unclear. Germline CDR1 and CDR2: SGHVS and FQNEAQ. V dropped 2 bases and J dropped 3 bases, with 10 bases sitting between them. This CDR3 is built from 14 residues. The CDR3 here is CASSLNEVHYGYTF. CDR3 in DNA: TGTGCCAGCAGCTTAAACGAGGTCCACTATGGCTACACCTTC. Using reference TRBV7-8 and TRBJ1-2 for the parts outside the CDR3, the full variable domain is GAGVSQSPRYKVAKRGQDVALRCDPISGHVSLFWYQQALGQGPEFLTYFQNEAQLDKSGLPSDRFFAERPEGSVSTLKIQRTQQEDSAVYLCASSLNEVHYGYTFGSGTRLTVV.

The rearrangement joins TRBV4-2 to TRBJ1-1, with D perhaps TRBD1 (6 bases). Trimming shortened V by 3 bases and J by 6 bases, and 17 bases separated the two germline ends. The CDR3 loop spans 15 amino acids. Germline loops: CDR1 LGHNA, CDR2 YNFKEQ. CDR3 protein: CASSHEQGTSAEAFF. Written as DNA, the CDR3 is TGTGCCAGCAGCCATGAGCAGGGGACCAGCGCTGAAGCTTTCTTT.

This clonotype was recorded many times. For the CDR3, the DNA is TGTGCCAGCAGCCAAACCAGTCATAGAACAGATACGCAGTATTTT. Protein sequence: CASSQTSHRTDTQYF. This chain connects TRBV3-1 to TRBJ2-3; no definite D call. V lost 2 bases and J lost 3, with 12 bases in between. This CDR3 has 15 amino acids. CDR1 LGHDT and CDR2 YNNKEL come from the germline V gene (reference sequence).

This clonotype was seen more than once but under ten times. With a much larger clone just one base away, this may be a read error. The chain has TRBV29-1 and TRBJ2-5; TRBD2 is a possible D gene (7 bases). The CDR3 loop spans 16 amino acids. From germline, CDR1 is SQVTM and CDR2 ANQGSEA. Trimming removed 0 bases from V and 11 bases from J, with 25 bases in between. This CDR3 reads CSVEESGRGANNEQYF. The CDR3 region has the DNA TGCAGCGTTGAAGAATCGGGTCGGGGGGCGAACAATGAGCAGTACTTC. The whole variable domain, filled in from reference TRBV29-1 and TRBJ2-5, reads SAVISQKPSRDICQRGTSLTIQCQVDSQVTMMFWYRQQPGQSLTLIATANQGSEATYESGFVIDKFPISRPNLTFSTLTVSNMSPEDSSIYLCSVEESGRGANNEQYFGPGTRLLVL.

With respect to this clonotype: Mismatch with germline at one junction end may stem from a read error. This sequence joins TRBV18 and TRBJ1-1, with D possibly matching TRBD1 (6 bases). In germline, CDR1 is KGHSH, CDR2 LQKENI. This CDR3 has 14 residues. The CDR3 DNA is TGTGCCGGCTCACGACAGGCTACGCGGACTGAAGCTTTCTTT. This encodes CAGSRQATRTEAFF.

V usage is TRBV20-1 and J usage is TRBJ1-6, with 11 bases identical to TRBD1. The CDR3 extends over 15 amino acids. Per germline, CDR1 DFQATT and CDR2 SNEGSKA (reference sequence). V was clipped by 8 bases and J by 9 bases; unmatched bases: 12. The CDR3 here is CSLYRGTGGGSPLHF. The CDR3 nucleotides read TGCAGTCTCTACCGGGGGACAGGGGGTGGTTCACCCCTCCACTTT.

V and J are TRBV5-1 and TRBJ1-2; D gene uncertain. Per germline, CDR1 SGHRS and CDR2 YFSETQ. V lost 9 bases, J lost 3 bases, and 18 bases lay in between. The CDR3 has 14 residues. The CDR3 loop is CATRGFGQDYGYTF. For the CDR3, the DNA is TGCGCCACCCGAGGTTTTGGGCAGGACTATGGCTACACCTTC.

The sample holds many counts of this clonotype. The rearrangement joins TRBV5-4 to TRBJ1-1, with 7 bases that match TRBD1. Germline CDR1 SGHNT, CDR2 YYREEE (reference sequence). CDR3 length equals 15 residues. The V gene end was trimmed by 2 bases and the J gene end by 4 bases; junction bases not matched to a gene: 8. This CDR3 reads CASSFRQGGSTEAFF. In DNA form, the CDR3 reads TGTGCCAGCAGCTTTCGACAGGGCGGGAGCACTGAAGCTTTCTTT.

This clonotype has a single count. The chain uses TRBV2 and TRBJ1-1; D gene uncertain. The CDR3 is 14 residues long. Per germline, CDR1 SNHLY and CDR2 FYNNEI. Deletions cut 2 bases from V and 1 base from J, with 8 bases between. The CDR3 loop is CASSELTPNTEAFF. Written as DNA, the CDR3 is TGTGCCAGCAGTGAACTTACGCCGAACACTGAAGCTTTCTTT.

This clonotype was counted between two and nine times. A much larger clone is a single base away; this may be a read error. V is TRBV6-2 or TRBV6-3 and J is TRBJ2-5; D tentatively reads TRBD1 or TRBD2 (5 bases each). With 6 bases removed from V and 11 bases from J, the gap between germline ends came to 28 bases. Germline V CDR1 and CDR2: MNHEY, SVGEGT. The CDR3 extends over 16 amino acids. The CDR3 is CASSRHPGQARNEQYF. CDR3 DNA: TGTGCCAGCAGCCGCCATCCGGGGCAGGCGCGCAATGAGCAGTACTTC.

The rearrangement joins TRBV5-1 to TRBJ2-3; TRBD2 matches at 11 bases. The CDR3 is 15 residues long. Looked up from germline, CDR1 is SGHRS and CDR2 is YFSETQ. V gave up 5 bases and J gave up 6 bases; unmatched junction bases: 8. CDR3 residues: CASRERLAGRDTQYF. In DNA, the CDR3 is TGCGCCAGCAGGGAAAGACTAGCGGGGCGGGATACGCAGTATTTT.

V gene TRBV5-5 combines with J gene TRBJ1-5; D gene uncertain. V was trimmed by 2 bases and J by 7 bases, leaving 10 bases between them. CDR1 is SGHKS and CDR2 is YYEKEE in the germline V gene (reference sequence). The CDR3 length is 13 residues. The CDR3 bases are TGTGCCAGCAGCTTTGAGGTTCGGCAGCCCCAGCATTTT. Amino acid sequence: CASSFEVRQPQHF.

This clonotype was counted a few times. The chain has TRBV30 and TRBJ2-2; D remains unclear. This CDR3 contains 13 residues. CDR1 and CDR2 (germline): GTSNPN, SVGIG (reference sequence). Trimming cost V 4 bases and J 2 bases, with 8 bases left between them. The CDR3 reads CAWTQRNTGELFF. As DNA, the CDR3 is TGTGCCTGGACTCAGCGTAACACCGGGGAGCTGTTTTTT.

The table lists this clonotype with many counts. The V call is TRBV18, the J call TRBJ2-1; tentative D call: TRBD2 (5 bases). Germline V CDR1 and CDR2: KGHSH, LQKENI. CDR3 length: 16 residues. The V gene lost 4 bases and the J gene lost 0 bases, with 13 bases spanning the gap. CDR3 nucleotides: TGTGCCAGCTCACACGGCACGGGGAGCTCCTACAATGAGCAGTTCTTC. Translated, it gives CASSHGTGSSYNEQFF.

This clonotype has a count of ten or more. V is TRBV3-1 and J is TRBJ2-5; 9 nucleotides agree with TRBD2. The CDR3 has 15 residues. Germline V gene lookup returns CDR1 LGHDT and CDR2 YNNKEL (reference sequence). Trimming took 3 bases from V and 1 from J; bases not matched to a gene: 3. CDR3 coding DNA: TGTGCCAGCAGCCAGGGAGCGGGGGGCCAAGAGACCCAGTACTTC. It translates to CASSQGAGGQETQYF.

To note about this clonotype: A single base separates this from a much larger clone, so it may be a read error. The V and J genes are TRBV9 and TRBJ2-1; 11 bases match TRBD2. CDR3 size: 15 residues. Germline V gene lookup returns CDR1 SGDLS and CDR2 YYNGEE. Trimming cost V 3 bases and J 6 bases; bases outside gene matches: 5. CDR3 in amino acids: CASSAGLADCNEQFF. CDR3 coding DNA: TGTGCCAGCAGCGCGGGACTAGCGGACTGCAATGAGCAGTTCTTC.

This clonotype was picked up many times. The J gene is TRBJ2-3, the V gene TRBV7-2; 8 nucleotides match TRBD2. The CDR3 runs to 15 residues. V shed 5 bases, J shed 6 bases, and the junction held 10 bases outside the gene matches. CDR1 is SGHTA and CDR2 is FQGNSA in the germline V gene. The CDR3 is CASSRGGGGGDTQYF. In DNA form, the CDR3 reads TGTGCCAGCAGCAGAGGCGGGGGCGGGGGGGATACGCAGTATTTT.

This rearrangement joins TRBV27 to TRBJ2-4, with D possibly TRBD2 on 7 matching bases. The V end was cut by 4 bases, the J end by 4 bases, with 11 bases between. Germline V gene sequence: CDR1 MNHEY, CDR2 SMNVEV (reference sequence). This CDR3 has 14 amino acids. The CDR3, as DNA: TGTGCCAGCAGTTACGGGGGGCTGAAAAACATTCAGTACTTC. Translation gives CASSYGGLKNIQYF.

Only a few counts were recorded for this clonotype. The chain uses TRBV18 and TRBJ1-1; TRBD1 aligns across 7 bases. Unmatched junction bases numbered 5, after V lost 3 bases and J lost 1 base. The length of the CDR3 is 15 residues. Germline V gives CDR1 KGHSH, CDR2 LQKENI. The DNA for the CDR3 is TGTGCCAGCTCACCCTCTCAGGGGGGGAACACTGAAGCTTTCTTT. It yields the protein CASSPSQGGNTEAFF.

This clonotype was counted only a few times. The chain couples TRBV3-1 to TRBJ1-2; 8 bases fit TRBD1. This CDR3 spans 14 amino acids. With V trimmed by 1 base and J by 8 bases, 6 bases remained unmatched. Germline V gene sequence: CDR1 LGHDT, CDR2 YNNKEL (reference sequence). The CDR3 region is CASSQAGGLRGYTF. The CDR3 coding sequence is TGTGCCAGCAGCCAAGCAGGGGGCCTTAGAGGCTACACCTTC.